Listed below are T cell receptor beta chains from one sample, sequenced in a study of OX40 agonist ivuxolimab in advanced cancers. Clones were sequenced by immunoSEQ multiplex PCR, and TCRdb holds only the in-frame ones, with some missing. The table has approximately 12,000 clones, roughly two thirds seen once. Here the sequenced sample was CD4+ or CD8+ T cells sorted from blood, taken in a trial of the OX40 agonist ivuxolimab. The receptor source for this set is an adult with an advanced solid tumor such as melanoma, head and neck, liver or kidney cancer. The CDR3 runs from the conserved cysteine through the conserved F or W. The D gene is left open where the match is weak. For some rows the clone size is stated as once, few or many, or as a class when expanded; others skip it.

abundance,d_gene,v_gene,j_gene,CDR3aa,CDR3nt
-,TRBD2,TRBV7-2,TRBJ2-7,CASSLEVAGGYEQYF,TGTGCCAGCAGCTTAGAGGTAGCGGGGGGCTACGAGCAGTACTTC
few,-,TRBV27,TRBJ2-2,CASSLEGPNTGELFF,TGTGCCAGCAGTCTAGAGGGACCAAACACCGGGGAGCTGTTTTTT
medium-sized,-,TRBV6-7,TRBJ1-4,CASSPGEKLFF,TGTGCCAGCAGTCCCGGTGAAAAACTGTTTTTT
-,-,TRBV6-5,TRBJ1-2,CASSLGGAVGYTF,TGTGCCAGCAGTTTAGGGGGGGCGGTTGGCTACACCTTC
-,TRBD2,TRBV7-6,TRBJ2-7,CASSLWSGGSYEQYF,TGTGCCAGCAGCTTATGGTCGGGAGGGTCCTACGAGCAGTACTTC
few,TRBD1,TRBV5-1,TRBJ1-1,CASSLTGGSTEAFF,TGCGCCAGCAGCTTGACAGGGGGTTCCACTGAAGCTTTCTTT
-,TRBD1,TRBV28,TRBJ1-6,CASSSIVGQGAYWDSPLHF,TGTGCCAGCAGTTCAATAGTTGGACAGGGGGCATATTGGGATTCACCCCTCCACTTT
few,-,TRBV7-3,TRBJ2-4,CASSLSGDIQYF,TGTGCCAGCAGCTTAAGTGGGGACATTCAGTACTTC
-,-,TRBV11-3,TRBJ2-5,CASSRRGQETQYF,TGTGCCAGCAGCCGCCGGGGGCAAGAGACCCAGTACTTC
-,-,TRBV27,TRBJ1-5,CASSLTGSQPQHF,TGTGCCAGCAGTCTCACAGGATCTCAGCCCCAGCATTTT
-,-,TRBV27,TRBJ2-2,CASSPDTGELFF,TGTGCCAGCAGTCCCGACACCGGGGAGCTGTTTTTT
-,-,TRBV6-5,TRBJ1-4,CASSYRAANEKLFF,TGTGCCAGCAGTTACAGGGCAGCAAATGAAAAACTGTTTTTT
-,TRBD2,TRBV19,TRBJ2-1,CASSISGSSYNEQFF,TGTGCCAGTAGTATTAGCGGGAGCTCCTACAATGAGCAGTTCTTC
-,TRBD2,TRBV7-3,TRBJ2-1,CASSSSSGTSANEQFF,TGTGCCAGCAGCTCCTCCTCCGGGACTAGCGCAAATGAGCAGTTCTTC
once,TRBD1,TRBV6-1,TRBJ2-5,CASSLSPGQKETQYF,TGTGCCAGCAGTCTGTCACCGGGACAGAAAGAGACCCAGTACTTC
few,-,TRBV5-1,TRBJ2-7,CASSLYGAHEQYF,TGCGCCAGCAGCCTATATGGGGCGCACGAGCAGTACTTC
once,TRBD2,TRBV7-7,TRBJ2-5,CASTPGGVQETQYF,TGTGCCAGCACCCCGGGGGGGGTCCAAGAGACCCAGTACTTC
-,-,TRBV6-9,TRBJ1-6,CASSLGTQPPLHF,TGTGCCAGCAGTCTGGGGACCCAACCACCCCTCCACTTT
once,TRBD2,TRBV7-9,TRBJ2-1,CASSPGLAGGRSYNEQFF,TGTGCCAGCAGCCCAGGACTAGCGGGGGGGCGATCCTACAATGAGCAGTTCTTC
-,-,TRBV9,TRBJ2-3,CASSVGTSLGTDTQYF,TGTGCCAGCAGCGTAGGAACTAGCCTCGGCACAGATACGCAGTATTTT
-,-,TRBV7-9,TRBJ1-5,CASSASSGPQHF,TGTGCCAGCAGCGCGTCCTCGGGGCCCCAGCATTTT
-,-,TRBV5-6,TRBJ1-2,CASSSDLGRVWGYTF,TGTGCCAGCAGCTCGGACCTCGGCAGGGTGTGGGGCTACACCTTC
-,-,TRBV5-4,TRBJ1-6,CASSLSPNSPLHF,TGTGCCAGCAGCTTAAGCCCGAACTCACCCCTCCACTTT
-,-,TRBV7-2,TRBJ2-7,CASSLRDEQYF,TGTGCCAGCAGCTTGCGGGACGAGCAGTACTTC
-,TRBD1,TRBV29-1,TRBJ1-1,CSVLTGTETEAFF,TGCAGCGTTCTGACAGGGACAGAAACTGAAGCTTTCTTT
-,-,TRBV7-6,TRBJ2-7,CASSLGDSYEQYF,TGTGCCAGCAGCTTGGGAGATTCCTACGAGCAGTACTTC
-,-,TRBV7-3,TRBJ1-1,CASRSDRGTEAFF,TGTGCCAGCAGATCGGACAGAGGGACTGAAGCTTTCTTT
-,TRBD1,TRBV5-6,TRBJ2-1,CASSLGTGVVDEQFF,TGTGCCAGCAGCCTGGGGACAGGGGTTGTGGATGAGCAGTTCTTC
-,-,TRBV29-1,TRBJ2-5,CSVESGLYQETQYF,TGCAGCGTTGAATCGGGACTTTATCAAGAGACCCAGTACTTC
-,TRBD1,TRBV27,TRBJ1-4,CASSPIDRAEKLFF,TGTGCCAGCAGTCCAATTGACAGGGCGGAAAAACTGTTTTTT
-,-,TRBV4-3,TRBJ1-4,CASSQDPSGDEKLFF,TGCGCCAGCAGCCAAGACCCCTCCGGGGATGAAAAACTGTTTTTT
-,-,TRBV29-1,TRBJ2-5,CSVERVADQETQYF,TGCAGCGTTGAAAGGGTAGCGGACCAAGAGACCCAGTACTTC
-,-,TRBV7-8,TRBJ2-1,CASSPPGLLYNEQFF,TGTGCCAGCAGCCCCCCGGGGCTACTCTACAATGAGCAGTTCTTC
-,TRBD2,TRBV27,TRBJ2-1,CASSNLAGYYNEQFF,TGTGCCAGCAGCAATTTAGCGGGCTATTACAATGAGCAGTTCTTC
-,-,TRBV2,TRBJ1-1,CASSQGFPSPNTEAFF,TGTGCCAGCAGCCAAGGATTCCCAAGTCCGAACACTGAAGCTTTCTTT
few,-,TRBV19,TRBJ2-7,CATSRDSSYEQYF,TGTGCCACCAGCCGGGACTCGAGCTACGAGCAGTACTTC
-,TRBD1,TRBV7-2,TRBJ1-5,CASSPDREDQPQHF,TGTGCCAGCAGCCCGGACAGGGAAGATCAGCCCCAGCATTTT
-,-,TRBV6-5,TRBJ1-3,CASSYNLDSTGNTIYF,TGTGCCAGCAGTTACAATTTGGACAGTACTGGAAACACCATATATTTT
-,-,TRBV9,TRBJ1-2,CASSARDYGYTF,TGTGCCAGCAGCGCACGAGACTATGGCTACACCTTC
medium-sized,-,TRBV19,TRBJ1-3,CASSRTASGNTIYF,TGTGCCAGTAGTAGGACAGCCTCTGGAAACACCATATATTTT